The sequence of this T cell receptor (beta chain) was determined in a study of blood T cells in healthy people across ages. The CDR3 is 16 residues long. The authors isolated at least 6 million PBMCs per sample. A second 7 to 11 cycle PCR used barcoded and J-beta primers. Each TCR beta cDNA got a 12-nucleotide random molecular identifier. Via MiXCR, TCRdb re-called the 5' RACE reads, giving one row per CDR3 protein. This table has 600,000 or so distinct CDR3 sequences, roughly 20% appearing once. This clonotype was detected a few times. The genes are TRBV21-1 and TRBJ2-7; no DNA check was done on the table's D call, TRBD1. TRBV21-1 is termed a pseudogene. The receptor comes from a man between 70 and 80 years old in good health. Sequencing used blood. The CDR3 region is CASSTPGPLPCYEQYF. CDR3 nucleotides: TGTGCCAGCTCGACACCGGGACCGCTCCCGTGCTACGAGCAGTACTTC.